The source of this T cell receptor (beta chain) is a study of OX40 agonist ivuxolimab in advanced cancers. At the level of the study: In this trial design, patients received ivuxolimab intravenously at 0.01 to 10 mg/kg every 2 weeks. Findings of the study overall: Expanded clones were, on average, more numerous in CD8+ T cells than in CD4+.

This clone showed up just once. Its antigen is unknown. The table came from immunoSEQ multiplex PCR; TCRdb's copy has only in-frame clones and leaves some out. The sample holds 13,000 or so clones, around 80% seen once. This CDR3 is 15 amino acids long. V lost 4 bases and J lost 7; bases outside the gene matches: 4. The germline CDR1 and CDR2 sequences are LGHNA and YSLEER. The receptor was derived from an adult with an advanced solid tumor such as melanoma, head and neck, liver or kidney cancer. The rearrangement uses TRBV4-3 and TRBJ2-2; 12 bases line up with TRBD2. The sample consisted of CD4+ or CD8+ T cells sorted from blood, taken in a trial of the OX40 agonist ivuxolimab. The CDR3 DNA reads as TGCGCCAGCAGCCCCCGGACTAGCGGGGACGGGGAGCTGTTTTTT. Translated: CASSPRTSGDGELFF.